These T cell receptor beta chains were read from a single sample in a study of blood T cell repertoires in COVID-19. The table came from immunoSEQ multiplex PCR; TCRdb's copy has only in-frame clones and leaves some out. Here the sample spans approximately 51,000 clones, more than 75% being singletons. Sequenced sample: peripheral blood. Receptor source: a man aged 50-59 years with active COVID-19. Each CDR3 is given with its conserved first and last residue. Each record gives: J gene, D gene, V gene, clone size, CDR3 length, CDR3 DNA, CDR3 protein. A D gene is named only where the DNA matches it firmly. Some rows mark clone size as missing; the rest say once, few, many or name a class of expanded clone.

>TRBJ2-4|.|TRBV18|.|14
TGTGCCAGCTCAGCAGGGGTAGCCAAAAACATTCAGTACTTC
CASSAGVAKNIQYF
>TRBJ2-7|TRBD2|TRBV29-1|.|13
TGCAGCGCACGGACTAGCGGGGGCTACGAGCAGTACTTC
CSARTSGGYEQYF
>TRBJ1-5|TRBD1|TRBV5-6|.|16
TGTGCCAGCAGCCGCTTGACAGGGGCGGGCAATCAGCCCCAGCATTTT
CASSRLTGAGNQPQHF
>TRBJ1-4|.|TRBV3-1/TRBV3-2|medium-sized|13
TGTGCCAGCAGCCAAGGCGAGCAACAGCCAGAGTTTTTT
CASSQGEQQPEFF
>TRBJ1-1|.|TRBV7-6|once|13
TGTGCCAGCAGCCGAACAGGGTACACTGAAGCTTTCTTT
CASSRTGYTEAFF
>TRBJ2-2|.|TRBV10-3|.|15
TGTGCCATCAGTGAGTCGAACGGGAACACCGGGGAGCTGTTTTTT
CAISESNGNTGELFF
>TRBJ2-2|.|TRBV5-1|.|14
TGCGCCAGCAGCTTCCTCAGGGACACCGGGGAGCTGTTTTTT
CASSFLRDTGELFF
>TRBJ2-7|.|TRBV2|.|12
TGTGCCAGCAGGGGGGCCTCCTACGAGCAGTACTTC
CASRGASYEQYF
>TRBJ2-7|.|TRBV4-2|.|13
TGTGCCAGCAGCCGGCAGACTAACTACGAGCAGTACTTC
CASSRQTNYEQYF
>TRBJ2-5|TRBD1|TRBV5-5|.|13
TGTGCCAGCAGCCAGACAGGGTCGGGGACCCAGTACTTC
CASSQTGSGTQYF
>TRBJ2-1|TRBD2|TRBV7-2|.|19
TGTGCCAGCAGCCGTCGGGGTAGCGGGGCGATTAGCTCCTACAATGAGCAGTTCTTC
CASSRRGSGAISSYNEQFF
>TRBJ2-3|.|TRBV11-2|.|15
TGTGCCAGCAGCTTAGCCCCGTCCCCTACAGATACGCAGTATTTT
CASSLAPSPTDTQYF
>TRBJ2-1|.|TRBV19|.|11
TGTGCCAGCGCTCTAGGGGGTGAGCAGTTCTTC
CASALGGEQFF
>TRBJ1-5|.|TRBV6-5|.|14
TGTGCCAGCAAGAGAGATTCCGGCAATCAGCCCCAGCATTTT
CASKRDSGNQPQHF
>TRBJ2-5|TRBD2|TRBV5-1|.|14
TGCGCCAGCAGCTCAGCGGGAGTCGGAGAGACCCAGTACTTC
CASSSAGVGETQYF
>TRBJ1-6|TRBD1|TRBV5-5|.|18
TGTGCCAGCAGCTCCAGGGGGTGGAGTAGCTCCTATAATTCACCCCTCCACTTT
CASSSRGWSSSYNSPLHF
>TRBJ2-1|.|TRBV2|.|13
TGTGCCAGCAGTAACCGGGAGTACAATGAGCAGTTCTTC
CASSNREYNEQFF
>TRBJ1-2|TRBD1|TRBV3-1/TRBV3-2|.|16
TGTGCCAGCAGCCAAGATTTCGGACAGGGGCTCGATGGCTACACCTTC
CASSQDFGQGLDGYTF
>TRBJ2-5|.|TRBV4-2|.|14
TGTGCCAGCAGCCATCAGGACAGCCAAGAGACCCAGTACTTC
CASSHQDSQETQYF
>TRBJ1-1|.|TRBV7-8|.|13
TGTGCCAGCAGGATTAGTCCGAACACTGAAGCTTTCTTT
CASRISPNTEAFF
>TRBJ2-7|.|TRBV4-3|once|13
TGCGCCAGCAGCCAGACCAGGTCCTACGAGCAGTACTTC
CASSQTRSYEQYF
>TRBJ2-4|.|TRBV6-5|once|14
TGTGCCAGCAGTCCTACGTCGGGTTCTAACATTCAGTACTTC
CASSPTSGSNIQYF
>TRBJ1-2|.|TRBV5-4|.|14
TGTGCCAGCAGCCCGGGAAAAGCTAACTATGGCTACACCTTC
CASSPGKANYGYTF
>TRBJ2-7|TRBD1|TRBV7-2|.|18
TGTGCCAGCAGCTCGCCCAGGACAGGGGGGGAAGAGAGGTACGAGCAGTACTTC
CASSSPRTGGEERYEQYF
>TRBJ1-2|.|TRBV19|.|15
TGTGCCAGTAGTGCTGGACAGCCGTGGGGCTATGGCTACACCTTC
CASSAGQPWGYGYTF
>TRBJ2-7|.|TRBV2|.|12
TGTGCCAGCATGACATACTCCTACGAGCAGTACTTC
CASMTYSYEQYF
>TRBJ2-1|.|TRBV27|.|14
TGTGCCAGCAGATCGCGGAGTTCCTCCAATGAGCAGTTCTTC
CASRSRSSSNEQFF
>TRBJ2-7|.|TRBV10-3|.|13
TGTGCCATCAGTGAGTCCAACACCTTCGAGCAGTACTTC
CAISESNTFEQYF
>TRBJ2-6|.|TRBV7-8|.|16
TGTGCCAGCAGCTTAACCGGGAGCTCTGGGGCCAACGTCCTGACTTTC
CASSLTGSSGANVLTF
>TRBJ2-5|.|TRBV7-2|.|13
TGTGCCAGCAGCTTAGGTCAGCAAGAGACCCAGTACTTC
CASSLGQQETQYF